The 27 T cell receptor beta chains listed next were all sequenced from one sample in a study of blood T cell repertoires in COVID-19. TCRdb keeps only in-frame clones here, not all; method: immunoSEQ multiplex PCR. The sample yields a few hundred thousand clones, just under 85% seen once. What was sequenced was peripheral blood. Receptors were obtained from a woman in her forties or fifties with active or convalescent COVID-19.

The V gene is TRBV7-9, the J gene TRBJ1-2; TRBD1 aligns across 7 bases. CDR1 is SEHNR and CDR2 is FQNEAQ in the germline V gene (reference sequence). There are 13 residues in the CDR3. Germline trimming cut 2 bases from V and 10 bases from J; bases unmatched to any gene: 7. The CDR3 loop reads CASSLNRGRVYTF. For the CDR3, the DNA is TGTGCCAGCAGCTTAAATAGGGGGCGCGTCTACACCTTC. The full variable domain, completed using reference TRBV7-9 and TRBJ1-2, is DTGVSQNPRHKITKRGQNVTFRCDPISEHNRLYWYRQTLGQGPEFLTYFQNEAQLEKSRLLSDRFSAERPKGSFSTLEIQRTEQGDSAMYLCASSLNRGRVYTFGSGTRLTVV.

This clone has a handful of counts. The gene calls are TRBV19 and TRBJ2-7; 12 bases align to TRBD2. V lost 3 bases to trimming and J lost 7 bases; unmatched junction nucleotides: 10. Germline CDR1 and CDR2: LNHDA and SQIVND (reference sequence). The CDR3 has 16 amino acids. The CDR3, as DNA: TGTGCCAGTAGTATGACTCTAGCGGGAGGGGTTCAGGAGCAGTACTTC. Translation gives CASSMTLAGGVQEQYF.

The gene calls are TRBV6-1 and TRBJ1-1; D not certain. Trimming shortened V by 2 bases and J by 6 bases, and 10 bases separated the two germline ends. The CDR3 has 13 amino acids. Germline V gene sequence: CDR1 MNHNS, CDR2 SASEGT. The CDR3 region has the DNA TGTGCCAGCAGTGAAAATGGGGAGGCTGAAGCTTTCTTT. It codes for CASSENGEAEAFF.

The chain carries TRBV2 and TRBJ1-6; no clear D gene. V was trimmed by 0 bases and J by 8 bases, leaving 11 bases between them. Per germline, CDR1 SNHLY and CDR2 FYNNEI. This CDR3 has 15 residues. The CDR3 protein is CASSEAEGRHSPLHF. The CDR3 nucleotides read TGTGCCAGCAGTGAAGCGGAGGGTCGGCATTCACCCCTCCACTTT. The variable domain in full, completed from reference TRBV2 and TRBJ1-6, reads EPEVTQTPSHQVTQMGQEVILRCVPISNHLYFYWYRQILGQKVEFLVSFYNNEISEKSEIFDDQFSVERPDGSNFTLKIRSTKLEDSAMYFCASSEAEGRHSPLHFGNGTRLTVT.

This chain links TRBV25-1 with TRBJ2-5, with D perhaps matching TRBD2 (5 bases). Looked up from germline, CDR1 is MGHDK and CDR2 is SYGVNS. V shed 1 base and J shed 3 bases, with 18 bases lying between them. The CDR3 runs to 17 residues. Here the CDR3 reads CASSELARVGREETQYF. The DNA for the CDR3 is TGTGCCAGCAGTGAATTAGCGCGGGTGGGTCGAGAAGAGACCCAGTACTTC.

The gene calls are TRBV19 and TRBJ2-5; 7 bases match TRBD1. With 6 bases clipped from V and 3 bases from J, the junction kept 4 bases outside the gene matches. The CDR3 length is 13 residues. Germline lookup yields CDR1 LNHDA and CDR2 SQIVND (reference sequence). CDR3 region: CASSIQGKETQYF. As DNA, the CDR3 is TGTGCCAGTAGCATACAGGGGAAAGAGACCCAGTACTTC.

The CDR3 DNA reads TGTGCCTGGAGTGGAACAAGGGGCGTTGGGACTGAAGCTTTCTTT. This encodes CAWSGTRGVGTEAFF. The gene calls are TRBV30 and TRBJ1-1; D may be TRBD1 (5 bases). The CDR3 runs 15 residues. Per the germline V gene, CDR1 is GTSNPN and CDR2 is SVGIG (reference sequence). Between the trimmed V and J ends, which lost 1 base and 5 bases, there was a span of 17 bases.

The rearrangement uses TRBV2 and TRBJ2-5; perhaps TRBD2 as D (6 bases). The CDR3 extends over 13 amino acids. V dropped 7 bases and J dropped 3 bases, with 12 bases sitting between them. CDR1 SNHLY and CDR2 FYNNEI come from the germline V gene. The CDR3 loop is CASKRGLEETQYF. The CDR3 bases are TGTGCCAGCAAGAGGGGACTGGAAGAGACCCAGTACTTC. The full variable domain, rest sourced from reference TRBV2 and TRBJ2-5, is EPEVTQTPSHQVTQMGQEVILRCVPISNHLYFYWYRQILGQKVEFLVSFYNNEISEKSEIFDDQFSVERPDGSNFTLKIRSTKLEDSAMYFCASKRGLEETQYFGPGTRLLVL.

The genes are TRBV7-3 and TRBJ2-7; 13 bases map to TRBD2. The V segment lost 8 bases and the J segment 6 bases; nucleotides outside the gene matches: 1. This CDR3 has 12 amino acids. Germline CDR1 SGHTA, CDR2 FQGTGA. The CDR3 DNA reads as TGTGCCAGCGGGACTAGCGGGGTCGAGCAGTACTTC. Translation gives CASGTSGVEQYF.

As regards this clone: This CDR3 is also generated by other DNA sequences in the sample. The V call is TRBV6-1, the J call TRBJ1-2, with D unclear. Germline CDR1 MNHNS, CDR2 SASEGT. Trimming took 2 bases from V and 8 from J, leaving 9 bases between them. The CDR3 spans 12 residues. CDR3 coding DNA: TGTGCCAGCAGTGAACCATCGGGAGGCTACACCTTC. Translated, it gives CASSEPSGGYTF.

The chain has TRBV21-1 and TRBJ1-6; the tabulated D call, TRBD1, remains unverified against the DNA. TRBV21-1 is a pseudogene segment. This CDR3 comprises 16 residues. The CDR3 region has the DNA TGTGCCAGCAGCAAATTGAGGACAGAGGCTGATTCACCCCTCCACTTT. It codes for CASSKLRTEADSPLHF.

This clone was counted a few times. V is TRBV20-1 and J is TRBJ1-1; D is ambiguous. The V end lost 3 bases, the J end lost 2 bases, and 10 bases lay between the germline ends. The CDR3 contains 13 residues. The germline V gene encodes CDR1 DFQATT and CDR2 SNEGSKA (reference sequence). CDR3 in DNA: TGCAGTGCTAGTCAGACTCCTAACACTGAAGCTTTCTTT. It encodes CSASQTPNTEAFF.

This chain joins TRBV7-2 and TRBJ2-1; a weak D match, TRBD2 (6 bases). Germline lookup yields CDR1 SGHTA and CDR2 FQGNSA. Trimming removed 4 bases at V and 0 bases at J, with 13 bases between. CDR3 length: 16 residues. CDR3 sequence: CASSSPSASSYNEQFF. The CDR3 coding sequence is TGTGCCAGCAGCTCCCCTAGCGCTAGCTCCTACAATGAGCAGTTCTTC.

In this sample, this clone turned up once. The junction departs from germline at one end; a sequencing error may be responsible. The chain is built from TRBV5-1 and TRBJ2-4, with TRBD1 as a possible D gene (5 bases). The CDR3 covers 12 residues. Germline CDR1 is SGHRS and CDR2 is YFSETQ. CDR3 residues: CARRAERNIQYF. The CDR3 DNA sequence: TGCGCCCGCAGGGCGGAAAGAAACATTCAGTACTTC.

The chain combines TRBV28 with TRBJ2-1; D gene uncertain. Trimming cost V 4 bases and J 3 bases, with 7 bases left between them. The CDR3 has 13 amino acids. From germline, CDR1 is MDHEN and CDR2 SYDVKM. The CDR3 protein is CASSSPGYNEQFF. For the CDR3, the DNA is TGTGCCAGCAGTTCTCCCGGCTACAATGAGCAGTTCTTC.

The chain is built from TRBV5-1 and TRBJ2-1, with D tentatively TRBD1 (5 bases). Trimming removed 0 bases at V and 6 bases at J, with 13 bases between. The CDR3 sequence is 15 residues long. CDR1 is SGHRS and CDR2 is YFSETQ in the germline V gene. CDR3 loop: CASSLDPQGGNEQFF. CDR3 sequence (DNA): TGCGCCAGCAGCTTGGATCCGCAGGGCGGCAATGAGCAGTTCTTC.

The chain links TRBV15 to TRBJ2-7; TRBD2 agrees at 11 bases. The CDR3 has 15 amino acids. CDR1 is LNHNV, CDR2 YYDKDF, per germline (reference sequence). The V gene end was trimmed by 3 bases and the J gene end by 0 bases; junction bases not matched to a gene: 1. Written as DNA, the CDR3 is TGTGCCACCAGCAGGGGACTAGCGGTCTCCTACGAGCAGTACTTC. It translates to CATSRGLAVSYEQYF.

This clone was counted only a few times. This chain connects TRBV27 to TRBJ2-7, with 9 bases matching TRBD2. The CDR3 consists of 17 residues. Germline values: CDR1 MNHEY, CDR2 SMNVEV (reference sequence). V shed 5 bases, J shed 0 bases, and the junction held 11 bases outside the gene matches. In DNA form, the CDR3 reads TGTGCCAGCAGTGCCTCCGGACTAGCGTCGGCCTCCTACGAGCAGTACTTC. It yields the protein CASSASGLASASYEQYF.

The gene calls are TRBV5-4 and TRBJ2-1; 12 nucleotides align to TRBD2. This CDR3 region has 16 residues. J lost 7 bases, V lost 4 bases, and 9 bases had no gene match. The germline V gene encodes CDR1 SGHNT and CDR2 YYREEE (reference sequence). The CDR3, as DNA: TGTGCCAGCAGCCGTCTAACTAGCGGGAGGTTTAATGAGCAGTTCTTC. Translating gives CASSRLTSGRFNEQFF.

The chain carries TRBV30 and TRBJ1-5, with 8 bases lining up with TRBD1. Losses at the gene ends were 2 bases for V and 4 bases for J; bases not matched to a gene: 4. Germline CDR1 GTSNPN, CDR2 SVGIG (reference sequence). The CDR3 runs 14 residues. Here the CDR3 reads CAWSHGTGNQPQHF. CDR3 DNA: TGTGCCTGGAGTCATGGGACAGGTAATCAGCCCCAGCATTTT. The variable domain in full, completed from reference TRBV30 and TRBJ1-5, reads SQTIHQWPATLVQPVGSPLSLECTVEGTSNPNLYWYRQAAGRGLQLLFYSVGIGQISSEVPQNLSASRPQDRQFILSSKKLLLSDSGFYLCAWSHGTGNQPQHFGDGTRLSIL.

The chain combines TRBV28 with TRBJ1-6, with 9 bases aligning to TRBD1. V trimming: 3 bases; J trimming: 5 bases; junction bases outside the gene matches: 5. This CDR3 region has 16 residues. CDR1 and CDR2 (germline): MDHEN, SYDVKM. CDR3 nucleotides: TGTGCCAGCAGTTTTCTAGGACAGGGGAATAATTCACCCCTCCACTTT. Its protein product is CASSFLGQGNNSPLHF.

This rearrangement joins TRBV11-2 to TRBJ2-1, with D tentatively TRBD2 (7 bases). Trimming pared 5 bases from V and 1 base from J, leaving 18 bases between. Germline values: CDR1 SGHAT, CDR2 FQNNGV. The CDR3 sequence is 17 residues long. CDR3 in amino acids: CASSVAPRGGSYNEQFF. CDR3 bases: TGTGCCAGCAGCGTAGCCCCGAGGGGGGGATCCTACAATGAGCAGTTCTTC.

The chain couples TRBV9 to TRBJ2-1, with a tentative D call TRBD2 (5 bases). Trimming removed 4 bases at V and 5 bases at J, with 16 bases between. The CDR3 spans 15 residues. Germline loops: CDR1 SGDLS, CDR2 YYNGEE. The CDR3 region has the DNA TGTGCCAGCAGCTCCCGGACTTCGCTACACAATGAGCAGTTCTTC. Protein: CASSSRTSLHNEQFF.

The genes are TRBV10-3 and TRBJ2-3; 13 bases line up with TRBD2. The V gene end was trimmed by 6 bases and the J gene end by 5 bases; junction bases not matched to a gene: 2. This CDR3 comprises 14 residues. The V gene's germline CDR1 is ENHRY and CDR2 SYGVKD. DNA of the CDR3: TGTGCCATCAGAAGACTAGCGGGAGGAGATACGCAGTATTTT. Amino acids: CAIRRLAGGDTQYF.

This clone was seen a few times. The V and J genes are TRBV6-5 and TRBJ1-1, with TRBD1 as a possible D gene (6 bases). This CDR3 contains 14 residues. Germline CDR1 is MNHEY and CDR2 is SVGAGI. V was pared by 4 bases and J by 1 base, with 10 bases between. As DNA, the CDR3 is TGTGCCAGCAGTTTCGCGACAGGGAACACTGAAGCTTTCTTT. It codes for CASSFATGNTEAFF.

The chain joins TRBV7-8 to TRBJ2-7, with D tentatively TRBD2 (7 bases). The CDR3 has 14 amino acids. The germline V gene encodes CDR1 SGHVS and CDR2 FQNEAQ. V shed 9 bases and J shed 5 bases, with 20 bases lying between them. DNA of the CDR3: TGTGCCAGTTCCCCTCTGCGGGGGCTCGACGAGCAGTACTTC. The encoded protein is CASSPLRGLDEQYF.

The chain couples TRBV2 to TRBJ2-7; D might be TRBD2 (6 bases). Trimming cost V 5 bases and J 2 bases, with 16 bases left between them. CDR1 is SNHLY, CDR2 FYNNEI, per germline. The CDR3 spans 15 residues. CDR3 sequence reads: CASSSRSGLTYEQYF. CDR3 in DNA: TGTGCCAGCAGTAGTCGGAGCGGGCTAACCTACGAGCAGTACTTC.